This is a list of T cell receptor beta chains from one sample in a study of T cells after yellow fever vaccination. Each CDR3 protein gets one entry after TCRdb re-called the 5' RACE reads with MiXCR. This sample has just over 300,000 distinct CDR3 sequences, with approximately 3.9% found just once. Source: PBMCs, taken on the day of the yellow fever booster vaccination. Receptors originate from a man aged 18-30 years who received the YFV17D yellow fever vaccine. CDR3s include the opening cysteine and the closing phenylalanine or tryptophan. Each record gives: J gene, clone size, V gene, CDR3 protein. Expanded clones get a size class; other rows say once, few or many, or leave the size out.

TRBJ2-3 few TRBV20-1 CSGYRGDGFDTQYF
TRBJ1-2 many TRBV4-1 CASSRPRDAGDGYTF
TRBJ1-2 - TRBV13 CASSGTGADGYTF
TRBJ1-2 many TRBV4-3 CASSQGTGVGGYTF
TRBJ1-5 few TRBV24-1 CATSDGDQPQHF
TRBJ1-6 few TRBV9 CASSHRGDSPLHF
TRBJ2-1 - TRBV6-4 CASSGIPGNEQFF
TRBJ1-2 few TRBV7-9 CASSLGPSRGYTF
TRBJ1-5 few TRBV11-3 CASSSEVGGQPQHF
TRBJ2-4 many TRBV4-3 CASSQASGGIYIQYF
TRBJ2-5 many TRBV7-6 CASSLGPEQETQYF
TRBJ1-6 many TRBV6-1 CASSEGGLGIPLHF
TRBJ1-5 few TRBV9 CASSSGGNNQPQHF
TRBJ2-7 many TRBV5-5 CASSLTPTSATYEQYF
TRBJ1-5 few TRBV6-6 CASSLQDSNQPQHF
TRBJ2-4 many TRBV11-2 CASSSTGLLAKNIQYF
TRBJ2-1 few TRBV4-3 CASSQDAGWNEQFF
TRBJ1-1 many TRBV12-3/TRBV12-4 CASSLGSGRSTEAFF
TRBJ2-6 many TRBV6-5 CASTTGSGANVLTF
TRBJ2-5 - TRBV28 CATVGEKTFQETQYF
TRBJ1-5 few TRBV2 CASSEEAGPPPQHF
TRBJ2-5 many TRBV7-6 CASRWDSGGQETQYF
TRBJ2-1 - TRBV11-2 CASSLRRGGSYNEQFF
TRBJ2-3 - TRBV25-1 CASSEPGADTQYF
TRBJ1-6 few TRBV12-3/TRBV12-4 CASSSVDSPLHF
TRBJ1-1 many TRBV20-1 CSAPTVDRSNTEAFF
TRBJ1-1 many TRBV7-2 CASSSDREDEAFF
TRBJ2-2 few TRBV20-1 CSARAPGLNTGELFF
TRBJ2-1 many TRBV7-9 CASSLRSGGDYNEQFF
TRBJ2-7 many TRBV20-1 CSAWTDYEQYF
TRBJ1-1 - TRBV28 CASSLRPGAGPAVAFF
- - TRBV6-5 CASSLGPYTDTQHF
TRBJ1-2 many TRBV5-5 CASSDDGYSDQIYGYTF
TRBJ2-7 many TRBV27 CASSLPLTGNHEQYF
TRBJ1-2 - TRBV27 CASGPVTGGLGGYTF
TRBJ2-5 few TRBV5-1 CASSLAPRGGQETQYF
TRBJ2-3 many TRBV7-2 CASSLTGTSGRGTDTQYF
TRBJ2-1 many TRBV29-1 CSVEPNLIYNEQFF
TRBJ1-5 many TRBV12-3/TRBV12-4 CARLSNQPQHF
TRBJ1-4 few TRBV5-6 CASSRETGLLPTNEKLFF
TRBJ2-5 few TRBV2 CASSEDQGRKTQYF
TRBJ2-5 many TRBV5-6 CASSLLEETQYF
TRBJ2-1 many TRBV20-1 CSAKGGSRGSYNEQFF
TRBJ1-1 - TRBV4-3 CASSPYTGGGWEAFF
TRBJ2-3 - TRBV4-2 CASSPASGGTSRATQYF